This T cell receptor (beta chain) was profiled in a study of blood T cells in healthy people across ages. CDR3 size: 15 residues. After removal of 3 bases from V and 3 bases from J, the junction contained 6 bases not matched to a gene. CDR1 and CDR2 (germline): SQVTM, ANQGSEA. Russia was home to the donors, healthy Caucasian individuals aged roughly 6 to 100. Study conclusions and caveats: A greater number of naive CD4+ cells and higher diversity distinguished long-lived donors from aged donors.

It was with a sample-barcoded 5' primer and a J-beta primer mix that a second PCR of about 6 to 12 cycles was run. Each cDNA molecule, via a template-switch adaptor with 12 random nucleotides, was tagged. Every sample gave at least 2.5 million paired-end reads containing CDR3. Via MiXCR, TCRdb re-called the 5' RACE reads, giving one row per CDR3 protein. In the table there are over a million distinct CDR3 sequences, around 59% of which are singletons. As regards this clonotype: The target antigen is unknown.

This rearrangement joins TRBV29-1 to TRBJ2-1, with 9 bases lining up with TRBD2. The sequence was obtained from a man aged 18-30 years in good health. The sample consisted of blood. The CDR3 region has the DNA TGCAGCGTTGATTTACGCGGGGGGGACTACAATGAGCAGTTCTTC. It yields the protein CSVDLRGGDYNEQFF.